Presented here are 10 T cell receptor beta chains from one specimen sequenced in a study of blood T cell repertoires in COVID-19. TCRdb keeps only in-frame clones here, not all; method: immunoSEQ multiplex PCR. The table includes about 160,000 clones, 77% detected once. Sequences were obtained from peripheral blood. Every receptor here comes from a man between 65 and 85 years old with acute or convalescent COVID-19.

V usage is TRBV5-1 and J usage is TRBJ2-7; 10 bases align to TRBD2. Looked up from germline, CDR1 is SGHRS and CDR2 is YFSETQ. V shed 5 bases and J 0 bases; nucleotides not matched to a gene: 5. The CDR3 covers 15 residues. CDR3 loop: CASSSLAGDSYEQYF. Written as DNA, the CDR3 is TGCGCCAGCAGTTCTCTAGCGGGGGACTCCTACGAGCAGTACTTC.

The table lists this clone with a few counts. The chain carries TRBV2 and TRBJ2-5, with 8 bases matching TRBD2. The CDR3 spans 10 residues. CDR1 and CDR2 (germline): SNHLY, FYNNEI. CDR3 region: CAAGEETQYF. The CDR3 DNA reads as TGTGCAGCGGGGGAAGAGACCCAGTACTTC.

The CDR3 here is CASSSTGMSPYGYTF. CDR3 sequence (DNA): TGTGCCAGCAGTTCAACAGGGATGAGCCCCTATGGCTACACCTTC. The rearrangement uses TRBV27 and TRBJ1-2; the D gene is possibly TRBD1 (6 bases). Germline lookup yields CDR1 MNHEY and CDR2 SMNVEV (reference sequence). V gave up 4 bases and J gave up 4 bases, with 16 bases separating them. CDR3 length: 15 residues.

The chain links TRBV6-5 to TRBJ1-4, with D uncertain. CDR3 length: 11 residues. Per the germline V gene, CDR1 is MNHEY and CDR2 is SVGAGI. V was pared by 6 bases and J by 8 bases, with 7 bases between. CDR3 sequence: CASRAGEKLFF. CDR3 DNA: TGTGCCAGCAGGGCGGGGGAAAAACTGTTTTTT.

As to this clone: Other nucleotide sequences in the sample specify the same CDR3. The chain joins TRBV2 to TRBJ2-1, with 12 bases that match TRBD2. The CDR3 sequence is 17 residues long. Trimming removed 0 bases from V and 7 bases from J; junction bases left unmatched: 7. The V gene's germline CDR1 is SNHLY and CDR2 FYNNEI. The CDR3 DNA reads TGTGCCAGCAGTGAAGCGTCACTAGCGGGAGGAGGGAATGAGCAGTTCTTC. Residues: CASSEASLAGGGNEQFF.

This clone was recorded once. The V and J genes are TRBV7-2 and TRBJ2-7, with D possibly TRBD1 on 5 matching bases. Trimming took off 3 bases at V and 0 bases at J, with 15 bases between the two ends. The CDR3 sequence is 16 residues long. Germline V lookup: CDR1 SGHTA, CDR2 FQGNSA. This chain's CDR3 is CASSLSTGSSSYEQYF. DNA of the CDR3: TGTGCCAGCAGCTTGTCCACAGGTTCGAGCTCCTACGAGCAGTACTTC.

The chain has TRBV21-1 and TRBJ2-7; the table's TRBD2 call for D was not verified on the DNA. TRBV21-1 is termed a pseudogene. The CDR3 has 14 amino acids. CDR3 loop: CASSKGLASYEQYF. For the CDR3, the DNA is TGTGCCAGCAGCAAAGGACTGGCTTCCTACGAGCAGTACTTC.

CDR3 amino acids: CASSRASGGDTDTQYF. CDR3 nucleotide sequence: TGTGCCAGCAGCAGGGCTAGCGGGGGAGACACAGATACGCAGTATTTT. The rearrangement uses TRBV9 and TRBJ2-3; the match to TRBD2 covers 10 bases. Germline V CDR1 and CDR2: SGDLS, YYNGEE. The V segment lost 4 bases and the J segment 2 bases; nucleotides outside the gene matches: 7. The CDR3 totals 16 residues.

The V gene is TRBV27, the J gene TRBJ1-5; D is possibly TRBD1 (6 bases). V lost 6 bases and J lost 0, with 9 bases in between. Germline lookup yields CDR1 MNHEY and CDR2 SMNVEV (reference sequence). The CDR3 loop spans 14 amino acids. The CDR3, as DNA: TGTGCCAGCAGAGACAGGTATAGCAATCAGCCCCAGCATTTT. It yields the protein CASRDRYSNQPQHF.

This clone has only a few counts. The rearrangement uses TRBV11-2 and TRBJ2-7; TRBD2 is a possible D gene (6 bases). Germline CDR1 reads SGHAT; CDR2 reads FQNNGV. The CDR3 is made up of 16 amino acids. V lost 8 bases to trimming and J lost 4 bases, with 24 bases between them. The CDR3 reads CASRFVGGEARYEQYF. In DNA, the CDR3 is TGTGCCAGCCGTTTCGTGGGAGGCGAAGCTAGGTACGAGCAGTACTTC.